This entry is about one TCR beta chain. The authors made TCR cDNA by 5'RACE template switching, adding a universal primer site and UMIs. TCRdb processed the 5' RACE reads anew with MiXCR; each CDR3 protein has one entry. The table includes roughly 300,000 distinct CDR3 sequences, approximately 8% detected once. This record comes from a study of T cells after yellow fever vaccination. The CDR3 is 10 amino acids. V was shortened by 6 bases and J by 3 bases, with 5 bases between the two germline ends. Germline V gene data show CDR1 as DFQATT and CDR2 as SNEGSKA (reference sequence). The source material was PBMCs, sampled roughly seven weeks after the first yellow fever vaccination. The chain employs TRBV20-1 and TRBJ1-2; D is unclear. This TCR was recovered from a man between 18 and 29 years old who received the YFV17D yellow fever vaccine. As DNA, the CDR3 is TGCAGTGCGGGTGACTATGGCTACACCTTC. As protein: CSAGDYGYTF.